This TCR beta chain was obtained from a study of technical replicates of blood from a handful of donors. TCRdb's table, derived via immunoSEQ multiplex PCR, lists solely in-frame clones and lacks some. This table holds about 71,000 clones, just under 97% found once. J gave up 4 bases and V 3 bases, and 2 bases lay outside the gene matches. The CDR3 runs 13 residues. CDR1 is MNHNS and CDR2 is SASEGT in the germline V gene. The rearrangement uses TRBV6-1 and TRBJ2-5; 7 nucleotides align to TRBD2. This clonotype was obtained from a human donor in good health. Source material: T cells isolated from PBMCs. CDR3 region: CASSEASGETQYF. The CDR3 DNA reads as TGTGCCAGCAGTGAGGCTAGCGGAGAGACCCAGTACTTC.